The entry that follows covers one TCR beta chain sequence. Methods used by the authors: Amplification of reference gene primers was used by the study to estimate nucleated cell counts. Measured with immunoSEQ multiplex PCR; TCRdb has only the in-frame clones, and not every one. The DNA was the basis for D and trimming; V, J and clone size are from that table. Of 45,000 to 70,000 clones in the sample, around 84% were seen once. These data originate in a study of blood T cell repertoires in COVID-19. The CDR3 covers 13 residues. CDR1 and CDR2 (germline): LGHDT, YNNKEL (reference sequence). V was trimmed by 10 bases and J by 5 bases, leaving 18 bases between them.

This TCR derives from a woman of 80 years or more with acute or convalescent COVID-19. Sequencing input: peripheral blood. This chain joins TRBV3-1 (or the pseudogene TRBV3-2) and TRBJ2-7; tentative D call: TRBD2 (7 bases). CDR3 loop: CAIQEGGEDEQYF. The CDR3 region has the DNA TGTGCCATCCAAGAGGGGGGGGAAGACGAGCAGTACTTC.